The TCR beta chain described here comes from a study of blood T cell repertoires in COVID-19. This clone was counted a single time. Per the original methods: Amplifying reference gene primers gave estimates of nucleated cell counts. Clones were read by immunoSEQ multiplex PCR, and TCRdb kept only the in-frame ones, dropping some. D and trimming were read from the DNA, whereas the V and J calls and clone size are those reported in that table. The profile shows 150,000 to 200,000 clones, approximately 90% of them singletons. The study assigned cohorts using participant-reported clinical history. Germline-derived CDR1 and CDR2 are SEHNR and FQNEAQ (reference sequence). The CDR3 is 13 amino acids. The V and J ends lost 4 bases and 6 bases respectively, with 13 bases between them.

The gene calls are TRBV7-9 and TRBJ2-7; D gene unclear. The sample comprised PBMCs or T cells enriched from blood (not recorded which). The TCR originated in a woman younger than 35 who had recovered from COVID-19. The CDR3 reads CASSSISTSEQYF. The CDR3 nucleotides read TGTGCCAGCAGCTCGATTAGCACCTCCGAGCAGTACTTC.